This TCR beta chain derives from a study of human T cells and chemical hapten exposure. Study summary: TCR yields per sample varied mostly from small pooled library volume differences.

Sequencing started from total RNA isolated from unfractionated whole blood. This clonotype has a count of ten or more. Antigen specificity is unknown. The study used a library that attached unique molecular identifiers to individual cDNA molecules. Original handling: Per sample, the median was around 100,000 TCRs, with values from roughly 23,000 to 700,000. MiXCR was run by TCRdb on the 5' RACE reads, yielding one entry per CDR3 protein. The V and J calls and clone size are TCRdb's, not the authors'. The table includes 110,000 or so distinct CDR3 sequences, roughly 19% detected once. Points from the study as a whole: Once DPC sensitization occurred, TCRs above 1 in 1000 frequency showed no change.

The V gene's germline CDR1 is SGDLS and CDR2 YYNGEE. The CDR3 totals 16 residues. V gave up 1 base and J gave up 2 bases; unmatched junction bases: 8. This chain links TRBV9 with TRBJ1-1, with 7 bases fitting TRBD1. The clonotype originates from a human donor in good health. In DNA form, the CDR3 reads TGTGCCAGCAGCGTACCCATAGACAGGGCCAACACTGAAGCTTTCTTT. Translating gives CASSVPIDRANTEAFF.